This is a list of T cell receptor beta chains from one sample in a study of shared clonotypes between healthy human individuals. Sequencing was performed with immunoSEQ multiplex PCR; in TCRdb, only in-frame clones are kept and a portion is missing. Here the sample spans under 1 million clones, approximately 92% being singletons. Material: naive CD8+ T cells sorted from blood. All receptors derive from a man younger than 40 in good health. Both conserved end residues are part of each CDR3.

>TRBJ2-1|TRBV7-9
CASSLAGGSADEQFF
>TRBJ2-1|TRBV14
CASSQDTSFINEQFF
>TRBJ2-7|TRBV4-1
CASTPRTSGGPLYEQYF
>TRBJ1-1|TRBV19
CASIRGFYTEAFF
>TRBJ2-7|TRBV4-2
CASSPSRGEIPYEQYF
>TRBJ2-1|TRBV19
CASSLRGGNNEQFF
>TRBJ2-1|TRBV27
CASGAGALGNEQFF
>TRBJ2-2|TRBV19
CASSIGQDREYTGELFF
>TRBJ2-2|TRBV5-6
CASSKTMNTGELFF
>TRBJ1-5|TRBV10-2
CASSADNQPQHF
>TRBJ1-1|TRBV7-9
CASSLVIGQNTEAFF
>TRBJ1-2|TRBV19
CASSLGLEVGYTF
>TRBJ2-2|TRBV5-4
CASSFGGATGELFF
>TRBJ2-1|TRBV11-2
CASSLGTRGVGLNEQFF
>TRBJ2-7|TRBV29-1
CSVGSDRVEQYF
>TRBJ2-3|TRBV7-9
CASSLVDGADTQYF
>TRBJ2-2|TRBV28
CASSLRDIHFGTRSTGELFF
>TRBJ2-1|TRBV7-9
CASSLEQGPYNEQFF
>TRBJ1-5|TRBV30
CAWSVQPGGGQPQHF
>TRBJ2-7|TRBV21-1
CASSKARERSPGQDSYEQYF
>TRBJ2-1|TRBV5-1
CASSEGLAGVSYNEQFF
>TRBJ1-1|TRBV7-8
CASSLQRESPEAFF
>TRBJ1-1|TRBV29-1
CSVDREGVNTEAFF
>TRBJ2-3|TRBV5-4
CASSFGLGPLDSTDTQYF
>TRBJ2-1|TRBV5-1
CASSAGTSGSAPLSNEQFF
>TRBJ2-1|TRBV21-1
CASRPKGHLAGNQNEQFF
>TRBJ2-1|TRBV9
CASSNSGTDYNEQFF
>TRBJ2-7|TRBV13
CASSLGLPRREQYF
>TRBJ1-5|TRBV21-1
CASTLARFNQPQHF
>TRBJ2-7|TRBV2
CANGQGAYEQYF
>TRBJ2-1|TRBV11-3
CASSIDGSSYNEQFF
>TRBJ2-5|TRBV5-1
CASSSRPGLAGQETQYF
>TRBJ2-3|TRBV11-2
CASSYGTLSTDTQYF
>TRBJ2-4|TRBV10-3
CAISEADRGLNQNIQYF
>TRBJ2-1|TRBV20-1
CSALWSYEQFF
>TRBJ2-7|TRBV5-8
CASIRTSDYEQYF
>TRBJ2-1|TRBV7-9
CASSLDPRGRPSYNEQFF
>TRBJ2-7|TRBV29-1
CSVETGVLTYEQYF
>TRBJ2-1|TRBV27
CASSLGQFYNEQFF
>TRBJ1-3|TRBV4-1
CASSQVGLLMRTIYF
>TRBJ2-1|TRBV18
CASSALLAGAYYNEQFF
>TRBJ2-2|TRBV27
CASSLWVNTGELFF
>TRBJ1-5|TRBV28
CASSSLQTAMNQPQHF
>TRBJ2-2|TRBV7-9
CASTRGGAVQFEHRGAVF
>TRBJ2-7|TRBV30
CAWSEAGSEQYF
>TRBJ2-1|TRBV7-6
CASSLKAKMAANEQFF
>TRBJ2-2|TRBV11-2
CASSLGPNTGELFF
>TRBJ1-4|TRBV29-1
CSVQTEDEKLFF
>TRBJ2-3|TRBV15
CATSRAWATDTQYF
>TRBJ2-7|TRBV27
CASSFLSGRLEAYEQYF
>TRBJ2-1|TRBV11-3
CASSLDDPSYNEQFF